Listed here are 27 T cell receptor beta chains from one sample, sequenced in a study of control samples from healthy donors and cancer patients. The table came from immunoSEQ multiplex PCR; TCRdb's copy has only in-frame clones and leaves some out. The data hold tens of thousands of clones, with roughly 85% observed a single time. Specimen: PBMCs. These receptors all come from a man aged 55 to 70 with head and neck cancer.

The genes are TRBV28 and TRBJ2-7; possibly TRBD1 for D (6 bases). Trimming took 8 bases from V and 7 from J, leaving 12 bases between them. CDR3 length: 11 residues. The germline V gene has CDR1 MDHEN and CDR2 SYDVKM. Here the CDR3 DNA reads TGTGCCAGCGCAGGGGAGAGGGAGCAGTACTTC. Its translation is CASAGEREQYF.

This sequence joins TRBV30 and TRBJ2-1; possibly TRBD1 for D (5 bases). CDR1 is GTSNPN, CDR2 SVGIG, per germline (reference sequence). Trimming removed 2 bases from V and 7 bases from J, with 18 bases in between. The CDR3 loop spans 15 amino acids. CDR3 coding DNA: TGTGCCTGGAGTTACATTTGGGGCTCTCTGAATGAGCAGTTCTTC. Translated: CAWSYIWGSLNEQFF.

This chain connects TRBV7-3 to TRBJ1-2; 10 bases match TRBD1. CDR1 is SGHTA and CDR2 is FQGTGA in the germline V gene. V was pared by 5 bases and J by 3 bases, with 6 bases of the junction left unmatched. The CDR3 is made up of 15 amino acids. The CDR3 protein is CASSLGTGVDYGYTF. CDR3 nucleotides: TGTGCCAGCAGCCTCGGGACAGGGGTCGACTATGGCTACACCTTC.

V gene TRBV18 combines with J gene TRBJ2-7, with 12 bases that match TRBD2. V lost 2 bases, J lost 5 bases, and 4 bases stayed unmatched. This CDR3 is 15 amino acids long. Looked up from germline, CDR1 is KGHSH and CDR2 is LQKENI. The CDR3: CASSPGLAGTDEQYF. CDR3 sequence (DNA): TGTGCCAGCTCACCAGGACTAGCGGGAACGGACGAGCAGTACTTC.

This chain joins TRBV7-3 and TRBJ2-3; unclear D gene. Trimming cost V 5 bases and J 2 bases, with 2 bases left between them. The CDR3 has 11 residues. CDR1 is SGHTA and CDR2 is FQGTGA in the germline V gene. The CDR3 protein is CASSDTDTQYF. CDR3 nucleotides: TGTGCCAGCAGCGACACAGATACGCAGTATTTT.

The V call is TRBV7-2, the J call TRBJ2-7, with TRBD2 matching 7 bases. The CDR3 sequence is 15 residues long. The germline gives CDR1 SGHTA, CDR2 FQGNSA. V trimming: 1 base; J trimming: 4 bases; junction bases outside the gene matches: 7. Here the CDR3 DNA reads TGTGCCAGCAGCTTAGAGTCGGGAGGACCATACGAGCAGTACTTC. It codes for CASSLESGGPYEQYF. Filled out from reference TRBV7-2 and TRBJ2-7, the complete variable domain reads GAGVSQSPSNKVTEKGKDVELRCDPISGHTALYWYRQSLGQGLEFLIYFQGNSAPDKSGLPSDRFSAERTGGSVSTLTIQRTQQEDSAVYLCASSLESGGPYEQYFGPGTRLTVT.

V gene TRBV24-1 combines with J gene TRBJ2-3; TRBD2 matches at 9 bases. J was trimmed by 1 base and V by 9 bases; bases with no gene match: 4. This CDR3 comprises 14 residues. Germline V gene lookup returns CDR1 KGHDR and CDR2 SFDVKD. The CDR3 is CATFTSGCTDTQYF. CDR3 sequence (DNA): TGTGCCACCTTTACTAGCGGGTGCACAGATACGCAGTATTTT.

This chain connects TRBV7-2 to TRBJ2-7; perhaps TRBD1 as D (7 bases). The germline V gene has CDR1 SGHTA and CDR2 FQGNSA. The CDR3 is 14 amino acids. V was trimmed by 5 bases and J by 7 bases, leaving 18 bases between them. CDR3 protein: CASSNTGVGREQYF. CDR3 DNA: TGTGCCAGCAGCAATACAGGGGTAGGGAGGGAGCAGTACTTC.

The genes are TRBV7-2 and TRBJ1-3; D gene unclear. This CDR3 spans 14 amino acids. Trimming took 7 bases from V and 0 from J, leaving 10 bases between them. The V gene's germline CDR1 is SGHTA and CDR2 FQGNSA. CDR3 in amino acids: CASNLDGSGNTIYF. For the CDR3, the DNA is TGTGCCAGCAACCTTGACGGCTCTGGAAACACCATATATTTT. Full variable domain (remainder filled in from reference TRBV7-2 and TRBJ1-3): GAGVSQSPSNKVTEKGKDVELRCDPISGHTALYWYRQSLGQGLEFLIYFQGNSAPDKSGLPSDRFSAERTGGSVSTLTIQRTQQEDSAVYLCASNLDGSGNTIYFGEGSWLTVV.

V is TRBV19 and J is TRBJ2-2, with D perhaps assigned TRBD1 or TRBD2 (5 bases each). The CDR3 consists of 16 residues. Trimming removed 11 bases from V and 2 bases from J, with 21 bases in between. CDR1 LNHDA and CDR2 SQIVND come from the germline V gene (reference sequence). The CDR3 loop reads CAPARGYYLNTGELFF. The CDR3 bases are TGTGCCCCGGCGAGGGGCTACTACCTTAACACCGGGGAGCTGTTTTTT.

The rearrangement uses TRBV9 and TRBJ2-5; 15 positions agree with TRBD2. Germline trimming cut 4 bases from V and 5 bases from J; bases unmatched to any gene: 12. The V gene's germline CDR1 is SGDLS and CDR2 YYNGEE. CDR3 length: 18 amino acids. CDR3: CASSPGTSGRMREETQYF. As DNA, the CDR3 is TGTGCCAGCAGCCCCGGGACTAGCGGGAGGATGAGGGAGGAGACCCAGTACTTC.

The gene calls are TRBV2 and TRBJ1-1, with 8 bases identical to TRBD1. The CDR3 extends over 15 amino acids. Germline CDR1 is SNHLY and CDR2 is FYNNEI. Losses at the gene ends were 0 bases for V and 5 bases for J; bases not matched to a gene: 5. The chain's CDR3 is CASSEALQGATEAFF. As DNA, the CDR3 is TGTGCCAGCAGTGAAGCGCTTCAGGGGGCAACTGAAGCTTTCTTT.

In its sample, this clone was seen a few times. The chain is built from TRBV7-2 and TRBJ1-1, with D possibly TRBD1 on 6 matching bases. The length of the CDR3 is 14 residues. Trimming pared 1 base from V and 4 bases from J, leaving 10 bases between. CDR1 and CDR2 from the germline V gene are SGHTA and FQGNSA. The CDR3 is CASSLVKGGTEAFF. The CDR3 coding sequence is TGTGCCAGCAGCTTAGTTAAGGGGGGCACTGAAGCTTTCTTT.

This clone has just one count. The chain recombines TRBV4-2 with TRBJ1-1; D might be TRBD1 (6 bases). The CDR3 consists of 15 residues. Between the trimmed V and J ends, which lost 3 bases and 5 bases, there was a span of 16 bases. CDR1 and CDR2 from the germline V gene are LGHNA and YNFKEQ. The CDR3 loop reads CASSQTDSWETEAFF. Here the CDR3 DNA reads TGTGCCAGCAGCCAGACGGACAGTTGGGAAACTGAAGCTTTCTTT.

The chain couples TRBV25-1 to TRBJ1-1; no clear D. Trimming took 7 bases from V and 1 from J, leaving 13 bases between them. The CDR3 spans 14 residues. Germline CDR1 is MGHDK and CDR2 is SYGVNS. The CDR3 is CASIGKQWNTEAFF. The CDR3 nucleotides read TGTGCCAGCATCGGGAAACAGTGGAACACTGAAGCTTTCTTT.

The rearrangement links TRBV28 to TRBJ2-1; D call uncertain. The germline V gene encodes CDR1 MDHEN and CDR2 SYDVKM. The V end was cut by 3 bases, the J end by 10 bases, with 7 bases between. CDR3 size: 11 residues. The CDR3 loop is CASSFQEEQFF. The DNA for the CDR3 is TGTGCCAGCAGTTTTCAGGAGGAGCAGTTCTTC. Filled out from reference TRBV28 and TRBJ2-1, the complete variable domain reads DVKVTQSSRYLVKRTGEKVFLECVQDMDHENMFWYRQDPGLGLRLIYFSYDVKMKEKGDIPEGYSVSREKKERFSLILESASTNQTSMYLCASSFQEEQFFGPGTRLTVL.

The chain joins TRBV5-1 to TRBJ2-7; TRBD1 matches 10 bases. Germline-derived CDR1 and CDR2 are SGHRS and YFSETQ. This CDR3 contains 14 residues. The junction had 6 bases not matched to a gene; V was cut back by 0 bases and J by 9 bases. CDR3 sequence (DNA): TGCGCCAGCAGCTTGGGTGACAGGGGGCTCTTGCAGTACTTC. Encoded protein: CASSLGDRGLLQYF.

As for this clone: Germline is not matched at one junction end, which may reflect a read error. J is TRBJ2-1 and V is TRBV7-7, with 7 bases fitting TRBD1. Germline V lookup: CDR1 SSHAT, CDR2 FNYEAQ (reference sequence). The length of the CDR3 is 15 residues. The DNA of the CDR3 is TGTGCTAGCAGCTTAGGGGGCCAGGTAAACAATGAGCAGTTCTTC. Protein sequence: CASSLGGQVNNEQFF.

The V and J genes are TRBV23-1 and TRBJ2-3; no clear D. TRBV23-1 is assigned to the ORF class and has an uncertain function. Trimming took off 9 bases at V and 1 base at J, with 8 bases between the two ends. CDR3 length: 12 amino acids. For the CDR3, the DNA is TGCGCCAGATTACAGTGCACAGATACGCAGTATTTT. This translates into CARLQCTDTQYF.

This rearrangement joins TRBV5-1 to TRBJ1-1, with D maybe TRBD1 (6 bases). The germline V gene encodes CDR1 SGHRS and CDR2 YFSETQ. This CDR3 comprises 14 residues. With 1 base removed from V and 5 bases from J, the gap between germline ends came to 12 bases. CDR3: CASSLRGAVTEAFF. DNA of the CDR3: TGCGCCAGCAGCTTGAGGGGGGCTGTTACTGAAGCTTTCTTT.

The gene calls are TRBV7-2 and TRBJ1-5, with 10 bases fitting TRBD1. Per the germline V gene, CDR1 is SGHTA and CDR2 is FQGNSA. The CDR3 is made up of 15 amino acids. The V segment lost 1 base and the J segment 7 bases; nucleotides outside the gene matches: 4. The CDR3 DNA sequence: TGTGCCAGCAGCTTAGTTCGGGACAGGGGACAGCCCCAGCATTTT. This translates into CASSLVRDRGQPQHF.

CDR3 sequence (DNA): TGTGCCATCAGTGAAGGGCTAGCGGGAGTAGAGACCCAGTACTTC. Amino acids: CAISEGLAGVETQYF. The rearrangement joins TRBV10-3 to TRBJ2-5; 10 nucleotides match TRBD2. The CDR3 is made up of 15 amino acids. Germline loops: CDR1 ENHRY, CDR2 SYGVKD. Trimming removed 3 bases from V and 4 bases from J; junction bases left unmatched: 5.

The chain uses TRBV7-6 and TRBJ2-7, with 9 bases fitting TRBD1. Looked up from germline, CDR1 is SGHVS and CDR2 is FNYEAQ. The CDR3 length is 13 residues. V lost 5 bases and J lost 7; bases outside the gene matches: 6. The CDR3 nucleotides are TGTGCCAGCAGCACCCGGACAGGGGATGAGCAGTACTTC. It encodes CASSTRTGDEQYF.

The DNA for the CDR3 is TGCGCCAGCAGTGAGTCGTTAGGGACAGGGGGTGACGAGCAGTACTTC. Amino acids: CASSESLGTGGDEQYF. The gene calls are TRBV10-2 and TRBJ2-7, with 11 bases matching TRBD1. Trimming at V came to 0 bases and at J to 5 bases, leaving 6 bases not matched to a gene. CDR1 and CDR2 (germline): WSHSY, SAAADI. The CDR3 consists of 16 residues.

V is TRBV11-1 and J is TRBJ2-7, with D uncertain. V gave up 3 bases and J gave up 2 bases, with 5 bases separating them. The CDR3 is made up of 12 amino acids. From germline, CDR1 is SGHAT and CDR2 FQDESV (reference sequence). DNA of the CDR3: TGTGCCAGCAGCTTTTCGGCCTACGAGCAGTACTTC. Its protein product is CASSFSAYEQYF.

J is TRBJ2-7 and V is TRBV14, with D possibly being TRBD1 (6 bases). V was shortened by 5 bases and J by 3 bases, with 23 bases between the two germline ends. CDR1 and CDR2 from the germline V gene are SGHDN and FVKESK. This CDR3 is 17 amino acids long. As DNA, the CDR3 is TGTGCCAGCAGCTGGGCAGGGGCTGGGAGCATGATCTACGAGCAGTACTTC. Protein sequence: CASSWAGAGSMIYEQYF.

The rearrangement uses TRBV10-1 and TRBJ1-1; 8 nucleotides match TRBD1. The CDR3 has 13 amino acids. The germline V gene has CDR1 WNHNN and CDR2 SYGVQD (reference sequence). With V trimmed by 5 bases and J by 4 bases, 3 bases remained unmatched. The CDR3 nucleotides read TGCGCCAGCAGTCGGACAGGGAGCACTGAAGCTTTCTTT. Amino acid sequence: CASSRTGSTEAFF.